The clone carrying this T cell receptor (beta chain) was recorded at least ten times. These data are taken from a study of T cells in Graves' hyperthyroidism and ophthalmopathy. Study in general: Upon initial diagnosis and before any treatment, peripheral blood was collected.

This CDR3 region has 16 residues. Germline CDR1 and CDR2: MDHEN and SYDVKM. With V trimmed by 7 bases and J by 9 bases, 21 bases remained unmatched. Researchers took RNA transcripts and amplified the TCR beta CDR3 regions from them. The HTBI primer set served for first-round RT-PCR of the TCR CDR3. MiXCR, applied by TCRdb to the multiplex PCR reads, yields one record per CDR3 protein. Among about 380,000 distinct CDR3 sequences listed, 13% were seen once. Ahead of any ophthalmopathy symptoms, the blood sample was obtained at the first diagnosis of hyperthyroidism. The specimen was blood. The sequence was obtained from a man younger than 40 with Graves' hyperthyroidism that later progressed to Graves' ophthalmopathy. The V and J genes are TRBV28 and TRBJ2-7, with 7 bases matching TRBD1. The CDR3 loop reads CASTPSGIGQAIGQYF. DNA for the CDR3: TGTGCCAGCACGCCAAGTGGTATTGGACAGGCCATAGGGCAGTACTTC.